Sequencing of this T cell receptor (beta chain) was carried out in a study of T cells in Graves' hyperthyroidism and ophthalmopathy (dated by TCRdb to between 2017 and 2020). Regarding the research as a whole: Peripheral blood samples were taken at initial diagnosis, before any treatment was given. A discovery cohort of around 100 patients, approximately 45 with Graves' ophthalmopathy and about 58 with stable Graves' hyperthyroidism, was used to find distinguishing TCR V-J signatures. The paper reports TCR Vbeta CDR3 sequencing of more than 120 peripheral blood samples: around 45 ophthalmopathy, approximately 74 hyperthyroidism and 17 progressor patients. For training and testing, the 100 or so patients in the discovery cohort were randomly divided in a 7:3 ratio. Following sampling, methimazole starting at 30 mg daily was given to hyperthyroidism patients, and high-dose intravenous methylprednisolone was given to ophthalmopathy patients. In addition, the study compared T-cell repertoires in thyroid tissue and in blood from 6 or 7 Graves' hyperthyroidism patients. Prospective prediction of ophthalmopathy was tested in an independent validation cohort consisting of 18 to 20 hyperthyroidism patients and more than 15 patients who later progressed to ophthalmopathy.

Moderately to severely active disease, a Clinical Activity Score of at least 3, a NOSPECS grade of at least 4, and a duration under 3 months were present in ophthalmopathy patients. Any patient with an uncontrolled infection, another autoimmune disease, pregnancy or lactation was excluded. Diagnoses relied on clinical symptoms, serum thyroxine and TRAb, thyroid ultrasound and orbital computed tomography. PBMCs were isolated from 10 ml of fresh peripheral blood by Ficoll-Paque density gradient centrifugation. Trizol reagent was used to extract total RNA, and RNA quality was then checked on an Agilent 2100 Bioanalyzer. About this clonotype: Its antigen is still unknown. Within one base of it there is no much larger clone, and no base qualities were kept.

TCR beta CDR3 regions were amplified from RNA transcripts. A first-round RT-PCR of the TCR CDR3 used the HTBI primer set with the Qiagen OneStep RT-PCR kit. Libraries were constructed in a second round of multiplex PCR, after which size selection and purification were carried out. The libraries were sequenced on an Illumina HiSeq2000 using paired-end 100 bp reads. Under the source paper's analysis protocol: Raw data were processed with SOAPnuke, discarding reads with adapters, uncalled bases, mean Phred below 15, or no exact constant-primer or identifier match. COPE v1.2.5 was used to merge the high-quality paired reads, and each unique nucleotide sequence was defined as a clonotype. MiTCR v1.1 was used to align clonotypes to the IMGT TRBV, TRBD and TRBJ reference segments. Analysis was restricted to V-J combinations with a frequency above 0.0001, which covered roughly 99% of repertoires. A TCS score was defined as the ratio of F50 (clonal expansion) to E x V (chaos), with BLOSUM62-based TCRdist applied between CDR3 peptides within each V-J. Welch's t-statistics and random forest reduced fewer than 550 V-J features to around 14, which were used in a naive Bayes classifier (R e1071). The public reads were reanalyzed by TCRdb: fastp trimming at Q25, MiXCR alignment, in-frame beta chains only. Merged by CDR3 protein, the rows form single entries marked with the most common genes and DNA. The V and J calls shown here were made by TCRdb, not taken from the authors' results. For this sample there are 500,000 to 650,000 distinct CDR3 sequences; approximately 17% appear just once. The ten largest clonotypes hold approximately 15% of the sample.

Per the germline V gene, SQVTM is the CDR1 and ANQGSEA is the CDR2. Spanning cysteine to phenylalanine, the CDR3 consists of 13 amino acids. Kept here is only the CDR3 DNA, which spans 39 bases and is read in frame from base 1. Trimming takes 3 bases from V and 8 bases from J, and the germline ends sit 16 bases apart. Results the study describes overall, beyond this receptor: In validation, the model predicted progression to ophthalmopathy with just under 71% sensitivity and 72% to 75% specificity, a median of about six months before onset. Sample size was not statistically predetermined, and blinding of investigators to group allocation was not performed. Ophthalmopathy was separated from stable hyperthyroidism by a 13 V-J signature model, with over 85% sensitivity and about 81% specificity obtained in cross-validation and 80%/75% obtained in testing. Most expanded thyroid clonotypes (frequency above 0.001) were also detected in blood, a finding suggesting that blood repertoires may reflect thyroid immune responses.

The TCR sequence derives from a woman under 30 with Graves' ophthalmopathy. The chain employs TRBV29-1 and TRBJ1-2; no D gene can be assigned with confidence. The sequencing sample was made of blood. CDR3 reads: CSVDPGSRRGYTF. The nucleotide sequence is given as TGCAGCGTTGACCCCGGGTCTCGGCGCGGCTACACCTTC.